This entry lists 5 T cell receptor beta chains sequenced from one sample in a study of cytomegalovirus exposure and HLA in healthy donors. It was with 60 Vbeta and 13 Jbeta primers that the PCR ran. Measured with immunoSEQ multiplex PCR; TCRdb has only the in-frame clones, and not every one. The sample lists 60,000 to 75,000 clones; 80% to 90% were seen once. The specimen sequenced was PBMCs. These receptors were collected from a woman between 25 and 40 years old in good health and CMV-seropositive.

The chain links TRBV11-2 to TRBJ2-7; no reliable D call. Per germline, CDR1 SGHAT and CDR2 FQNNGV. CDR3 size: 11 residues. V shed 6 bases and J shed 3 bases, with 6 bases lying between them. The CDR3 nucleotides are TGTGCCAGCAGGAGTAGCTACGAGCAGTACTTC. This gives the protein CASRSSYEQYF. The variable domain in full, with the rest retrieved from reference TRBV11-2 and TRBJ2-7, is EAGVAQSPRYKIIEKRQSVAFWCNPISGHATLYWYQQILGQGPKLLIQFQNNGVVDDSQLPKDRFSAERLKGVDSTLKIQPAKLEDSAVYLCASRSSYEQYFGPGTRLTVT.

The CDR3 sequence is CASSPVLNTGELFF. In DNA, the CDR3 is TGTGCCAGCTCCCCCGTTCTGAACACCGGGGAGCTGTTTTTT. J is TRBJ2-2 and V is TRBV18; no firm D call. The CDR3 runs 14 residues. Per the germline V gene, CDR1 is KGHSH and CDR2 is LQKENI. V was cut by 6 bases and J by 1 base, with 9 bases left in between.

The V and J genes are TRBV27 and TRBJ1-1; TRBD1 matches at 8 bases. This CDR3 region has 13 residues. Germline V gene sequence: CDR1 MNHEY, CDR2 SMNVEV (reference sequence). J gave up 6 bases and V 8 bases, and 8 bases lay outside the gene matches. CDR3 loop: CASHQAGGSEAFF. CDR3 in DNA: TGTGCCAGCCATCAGGCAGGGGGCTCTGAAGCTTTCTTT.

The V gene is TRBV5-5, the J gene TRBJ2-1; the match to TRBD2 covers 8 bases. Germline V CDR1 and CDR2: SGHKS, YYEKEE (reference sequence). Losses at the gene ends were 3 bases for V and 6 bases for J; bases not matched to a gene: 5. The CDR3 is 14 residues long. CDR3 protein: CASSYGTSLNEQFF. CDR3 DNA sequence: TGTGCCAGCAGCTACGGGACTAGTCTCAATGAGCAGTTCTTC.

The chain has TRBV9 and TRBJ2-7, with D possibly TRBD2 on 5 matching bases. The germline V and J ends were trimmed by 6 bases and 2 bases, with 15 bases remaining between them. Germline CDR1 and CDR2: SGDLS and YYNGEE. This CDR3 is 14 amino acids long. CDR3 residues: CASTKPGNPYEQYF. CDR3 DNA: TGTGCCAGCACCAAACCCGGGAACCCCTACGAGCAGTACTTC.